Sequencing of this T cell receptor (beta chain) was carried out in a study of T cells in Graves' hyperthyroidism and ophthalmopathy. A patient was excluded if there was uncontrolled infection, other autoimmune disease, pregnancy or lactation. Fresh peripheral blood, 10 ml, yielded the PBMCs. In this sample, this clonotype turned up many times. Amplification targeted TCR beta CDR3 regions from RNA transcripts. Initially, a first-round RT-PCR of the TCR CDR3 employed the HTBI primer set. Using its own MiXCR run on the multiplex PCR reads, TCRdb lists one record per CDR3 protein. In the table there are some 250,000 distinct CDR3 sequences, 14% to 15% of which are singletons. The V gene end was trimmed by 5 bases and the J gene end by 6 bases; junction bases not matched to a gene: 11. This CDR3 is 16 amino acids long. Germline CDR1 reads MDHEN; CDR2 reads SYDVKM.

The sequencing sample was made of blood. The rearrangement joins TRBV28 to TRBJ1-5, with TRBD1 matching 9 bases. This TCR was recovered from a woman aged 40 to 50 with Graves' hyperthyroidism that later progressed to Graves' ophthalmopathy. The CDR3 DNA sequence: TGTGCCAGCAGTCCATGGGGACAGGGAACGGGTCAGCCCCAGCATTTT. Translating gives CASSPWGQGTGQPQHF. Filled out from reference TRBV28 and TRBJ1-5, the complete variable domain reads DVKVTQSSRYLVKRTGEKVFLECVQDMDHENMFWYRQDPGLGLRLIYFSYDVKMKEKGDIPEGYSVSREKKERFSLILESASTNQTSMYLCASSPWGQGTGQPQHFGDGTRLSIL.